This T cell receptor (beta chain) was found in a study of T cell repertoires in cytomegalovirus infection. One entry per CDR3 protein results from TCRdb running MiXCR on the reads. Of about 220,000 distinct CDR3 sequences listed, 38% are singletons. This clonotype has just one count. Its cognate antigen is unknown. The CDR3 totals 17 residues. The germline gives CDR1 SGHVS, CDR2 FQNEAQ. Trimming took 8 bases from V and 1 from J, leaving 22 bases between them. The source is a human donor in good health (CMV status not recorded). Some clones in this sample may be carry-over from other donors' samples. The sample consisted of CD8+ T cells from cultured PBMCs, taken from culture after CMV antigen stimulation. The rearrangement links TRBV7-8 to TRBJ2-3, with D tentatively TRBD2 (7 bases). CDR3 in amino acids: CASVLGLGGGGTDTQYF. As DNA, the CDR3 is TGTGCCAGCGTCCTAGGTCTAGGGGGAGGGGGCACAGATACGCAGTATTTT.